The 2 T cell receptor beta chains below all came from one sample that was sequenced in a study of a mutant IDH1 vaccine in newly diagnosed glioma. Time point specified: week 23, last vaccination. A single vaccine dose contained 300 ug of mutant IDH1 20-mer peptide, and topical imiquimod was used with it. Only in-frame clones appear in the TCRdb table, and some are missing; sequencing was by immunoSEQ multiplex PCR. This sample has 60,000 or so clones, with about 81% found just once. These receptors have no known antigen. This specimen was PBMCs, taken from a glioma patient whose treatment included an IDH1 peptide vaccine. The receptors were gathered from a middle-aged woman with glioma. Some clones in this sample may be carry-over from other donors' samples.

This clone has a single count. The V call is TRBV6-1, the J call TRBJ2-2; TRBD2 matches 7 bases. Germline loops: CDR1 MNHNS, CDR2 SASEGT. This CDR3 region has 14 residues. The ends lost 5 bases at V and 5 bases at J; junction bases unmatched: 5. This chain's CDR3 is CASSIQAGTGELFF. DNA of the CDR3: TGTGCCAGCAGTATTCAAGCGGGGACCGGGGAGCTGTTTTTT.

V gene TRBV11-2 combines with J gene TRBJ2-5; 8 bases fit TRBD1. Germline assignment: CDR1 SGHAT and CDR2 FQNNGV. The CDR3 is made up of 15 amino acids. With V trimmed by 1 base and J by 11 bases, 12 bases remained unmatched. CDR3 sequence reads: CASSLVFQGAREQYF. The CDR3 DNA follows: TGTGCCAGCAGCTTAGTATTTCAGGGGGCGAGGGAGCAGTACTTC.